Here is one TCR beta chain with its context. Its matching antigen is unknown. TCRdb reprocessed the 5' RACE reads, with one entry per CDR3 protein and no DNA. The clone table shows 500,000 to 600,000 distinct CDR3 sequences, with the ten largest holding roughly 3.5%. The sample belongs to a study of T cells expressing NK-cell markers. Study-wide background: Sequencing covered eight donors, seven HCMV-seropositive and one seronegative. Findings and caveats of the study: It was still unclear whether expanded NKG2C+ T cell clones were HCMV specific.

This TCR was sampled from a man aged 18-30 years in good health. Material for sequencing was blood T cells: a sorted CD56 or NKG2C T cell subset, CD4+ or CD8+ T cells, or bulk PBMC T cells (not recorded which).

The CDR3 sequence: CASSLISQEMVNEQFF. This rearrangement joins TRBV5-1 to TRBJ2-1. This CDR3 has 16 residues. From germline, CDR1 is SGHRS and CDR2 YFSETQ.